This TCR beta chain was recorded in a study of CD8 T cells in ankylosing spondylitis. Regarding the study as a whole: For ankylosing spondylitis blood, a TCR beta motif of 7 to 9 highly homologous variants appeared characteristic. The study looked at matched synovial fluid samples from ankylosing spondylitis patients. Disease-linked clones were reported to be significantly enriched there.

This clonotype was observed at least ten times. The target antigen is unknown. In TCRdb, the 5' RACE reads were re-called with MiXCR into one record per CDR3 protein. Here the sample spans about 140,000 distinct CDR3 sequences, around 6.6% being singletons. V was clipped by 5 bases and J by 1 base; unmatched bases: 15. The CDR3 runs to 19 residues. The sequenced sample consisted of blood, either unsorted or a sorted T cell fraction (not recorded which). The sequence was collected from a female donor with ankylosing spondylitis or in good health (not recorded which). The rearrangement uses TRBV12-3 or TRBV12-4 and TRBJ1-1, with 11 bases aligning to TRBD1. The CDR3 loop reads CASSPSPWDRGGANTEAFF. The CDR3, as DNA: TGTGCCAGCAGTCCATCCCCTTGGGACAGGGGGGGGGCGAACACTGAAGCTTTCTTT.